Shown below are 25 T cell receptor beta chains from a single sample sequenced in a study of blood T cell repertoires in COVID-19. Repertoires were generated with immunoSEQ multiplex PCR, while TCRdb's copy carries only in-frame clones and drops some. The table records under 35,000 clones, 80% to 90% of them present only once. The specimen sequenced was peripheral blood. These receptors were collected from a man aged 60 to 75 with acute or convalescent COVID-19.

This chain connects TRBV24-1 to TRBJ2-1; D not resolved. Deletions cut 1 base from V and 10 bases from J, with 4 bases between. Germline CDR1 KGHDR, CDR2 SFDVKD. This CDR3 comprises 11 residues. CDR3 in amino acids: CATSDFREQFF. CDR3 DNA: TGTGCCACCAGTGATTTCAGGGAGCAGTTCTTC.

The chain uses TRBV4-2 and TRBJ2-7, with a tentative D call TRBD2 (6 bases). Deletions cut 4 bases from V and 3 bases from J, with 22 bases between. The CDR3 length is 17 residues. Germline CDR1 is LGHNA and CDR2 is YNFKEQ. CDR3 sequence (DNA): TGTGCCAGCAGCCTAAGAGTTGGGACTTCCTCGATCTACGAGCAGTACTTC. Residues: CASSLRVGTSSIYEQYF.

The chain recombines TRBV7-6 with TRBJ2-5; D is perhaps TRBD2 (6 bases). With 3 bases removed from V and 1 base from J, the gap between germline ends came to 9 bases. Germline-derived CDR1 and CDR2 are SGHVS and FNYEAQ. The CDR3 consists of 14 residues. CDR3 in DNA: TGTGCCAGCAGCTTTGGCGGGACCCAAGAGACCCAGTACTTC. Its protein product is CASSFGGTQETQYF.

This clone was found once. The CDR3 nucleotides are TGTGCCACCAAAGGAGGAATGAACACTGAAGCTTTCTTT. Amino acid sequence: CATKGGMNTEAFF. V is TRBV24-1 and J is TRBJ1-1; D uncertain. The CDR3 is 13 residues long. V was shortened by 8 bases and J by 0 bases, with 9 bases between the two germline ends. Germline V CDR1 and CDR2: KGHDR, SFDVKD.

This clone was detected only once. V gene TRBV11-2 combines with J gene TRBJ2-5; TRBD2 aligns across 14 bases. This CDR3 is 18 amino acids long. CDR1 and CDR2 from the germline V gene are SGHAT and FQNNGV. V lost 4 bases and J lost 5; bases outside the gene matches: 12. CDR3: CASSSRPGTSGSLETQYF. The CDR3 coding sequence is TGTGCCAGCAGCTCCAGACCCGGGACTAGCGGGAGTTTGGAGACCCAGTACTTC.

This chain links TRBV20-1 with TRBJ2-5; no reliable D call. This CDR3 comprises 10 residues. Deletions cut 3 bases from V and 5 bases from J, with 4 bases between. The germline gives CDR1 DFQATT, CDR2 SNEGSKA (reference sequence). Here the CDR3 reads CSASPETQYF. The CDR3 DNA reads TGCAGTGCTAGTCCGGAGACCCAGTACTTC.

The sample holds one count of this clone. This rearrangement joins TRBV4-2 to TRBJ2-7; 9 bases are shared with TRBD2. J gave up 3 bases and V 4 bases, and 7 bases lay outside the gene matches. The CDR3 covers 15 residues. Germline CDR1 reads LGHNA; CDR2 reads YNFKEQ. For the CDR3, the DNA is TGTGCCAGCAGCCGAAGGGGGCGGGAGGGCTACGAGCAGTACTTC. It specifies CASSRRGREGYEQYF.

The rearrangement uses TRBV5-4 and TRBJ2-3; the match to TRBD2 covers 8 bases. Trimming cost V 4 bases and J 3 bases; bases outside gene matches: 7. CDR1 is SGHNT, CDR2 YYREEE, per germline (reference sequence). CDR3 length: 15 amino acids. CDR3 sequence: CASSPGGGRTDTQYF. In nucleotides, the CDR3 is TGTGCCAGCAGCCCGGGGGGCGGGAGGACAGATACGCAGTATTTT.

Sample share makes this clone medium-sized. This chain joins TRBV27 and TRBJ2-1; 10 bases agree with TRBD2. Per germline, CDR1 MNHEY and CDR2 SMNVEV (reference sequence). After removal of 2 bases from V and 6 bases from J, the junction contained 7 bases not matched to a gene. CDR3 size: 16 residues. The CDR3 spells CASSLGRLAGSNEQFF. The CDR3 coding sequence is TGTGCCAGCAGTTTAGGGAGACTAGCGGGTAGCAATGAGCAGTTCTTC.

This chain uses TRBV29-1 with TRBJ2-2; D is unresolved. The CDR3 has 16 residues. V was cut by 4 bases and J by 1 base, with 16 bases left in between. The germline V gene has CDR1 SQVTM and CDR2 ANQGSEA. CDR3 protein: CSVVASLTLNTGELFF. In nucleotides, the CDR3 is TGCAGCGTTGTGGCTAGTTTGACTCTGAACACCGGGGAGCTGTTTTTT.

V gene TRBV12-5 combines with J gene TRBJ2-5; D is perhaps TRBD2 (5 bases). Trimming removed 5 bases from V and 5 bases from J, with 6 bases in between. This CDR3 comprises 11 residues. The germline V gene encodes CDR1 LGHNT and CDR2 FRNRAP. The CDR3: CASGRGETQYF. CDR3 sequence (DNA): TGTGCTAGTGGTAGAGGGGAGACCCAGTACTTC.

The J gene is TRBJ2-1, the V gene TRBV10-3; 7 bases map to TRBD2. This CDR3 spans 13 amino acids. V was clipped by 3 bases and J by 8 bases; unmatched bases: 4. CDR1 and CDR2 from the germline V gene are ENHRY and SYGVKD. The CDR3 nucleotides read TGTGCCATCAGTGAAACTAGCGCCTATGAGCAGTTCTTC. This codes for CAISETSAYEQFF.

V gene TRBV5-1 combines with J gene TRBJ1-1; 7 nucleotides match TRBD1. Germline V gene lookup returns CDR1 SGHRS and CDR2 YFSETQ. V lost 6 bases to trimming and J lost 4 bases; unmatched junction nucleotides: 12. This CDR3 region has 15 residues. This chain's CDR3 is CASTGRQGRGTEAFF. CDR3 bases: TGCGCCAGCACCGGGAGACAGGGTCGGGGCACTGAAGCTTTCTTT.

This clone has just a few counts. The gene calls are TRBV11-2 and TRBJ2-5; possibly TRBD1 for D (5 bases). V lost 3 bases and J 0 bases, leaving 11 bases between the germline ends. The CDR3 length is 15 residues. CDR1 is SGHAT and CDR2 is FQNNGV in the germline V gene. The CDR3 DNA follows: TGTGCCAGCAGCTTTCTGGCAGGGTACCAAGAGACCCAGTACTTC. It encodes CASSFLAGYQETQYF.

Comments on this clone: The germline gene is not matched at one end of the junction; a read error may be the cause. This chain connects TRBV5-1 to TRBJ1-2, with D uncertain. The CDR3 totals 13 residues. Germline assignment: CDR1 SGHRS and CDR2 YFSETQ. The CDR3 spells CVSSLEENYGYTF. The CDR3 DNA follows: TGCGTCAGCAGCTTGGAGGAGAACTATGGCTACACCTTC.

This chain joins TRBV19 and TRBJ1-1; a weak D match, TRBD1 (6 bases). The CDR3 covers 13 residues. CDR1 and CDR2 from the germline V gene are LNHDA and SQIVND (reference sequence). Deletions cut 4 bases from V and 1 base from J, with 7 bases between. The CDR3 loop reads CASSRTENTEAFF. CDR3 coding DNA: TGTGCCAGTAGTAGGACAGAGAACACTGAAGCTTTCTTT.

V usage is TRBV27 and J usage is TRBJ2-7; TRBD1 matches 7 bases. The ends lost 5 bases at V and 2 bases at J; junction bases unmatched: 6. The CDR3 loop spans 14 amino acids. Germline CDR1 MNHEY, CDR2 SMNVEV (reference sequence). The chain's CDR3 is CASSKRDSPYEQYF. CDR3 bases: TGTGCCAGCAGTAAGAGGGACAGTCCCTACGAGCAGTACTTC.

V gene TRBV7-2 combines with J gene TRBJ2-7; D remains ambiguous. Germline V CDR1 and CDR2: SGHTA, FQGNSA. Trimming cost V 5 bases and J 7 bases, with 18 bases left between them. CDR3 length equals 14 residues. For the CDR3, the DNA is TGTGCCAGCAGCCTACGTTACGGCCCGGGTGAGCAGTACTTC. This translates into CASSLRYGPGEQYF.

The chain is built from TRBV3-1 (or the pseudogene TRBV3-2) and TRBJ2-1, with 7 nucleotides matching TRBD1. CDR3 length: 13 amino acids. Germline CDR1 LGHDT, CDR2 YNNKEL (reference sequence). V lost 4 bases and J lost 13; bases outside the gene matches: 10. CDR3 sequence (DNA): TGTGCCAGCAGCCGGACAGGCGACCTACTCCAGTTCTTC. This sequence encodes CASSRTGDLLQFF.

V gene TRBV7-2 combines with J gene TRBJ2-5, with 12 bases identical to TRBD2. The CDR3 runs to 18 residues. Germline V gene lookup returns CDR1 SGHTA and CDR2 FQGNSA. J was trimmed by 1 base and V by 5 bases; bases with no gene match: 11. CDR3: CASSRSSGGGLGQETQYF. CDR3 in DNA: TGTGCCAGCAGCCGCTCTAGCGGGGGGGGTCTCGGCCAAGAGACCCAGTACTTC. Filled out from reference TRBV7-2 and TRBJ2-5, the complete variable domain reads GAGVSQSPSNKVTEKGKDVELRCDPISGHTALYWYRQSLGQGLEFLIYFQGNSAPDKSGLPSDRFSAERTGGSVSTLTIQRTQQEDSAVYLCASSRSSGGGLGQETQYFGPGTRLLVL.

This chain links TRBV7-9 with TRBJ2-3, with D maybe TRBD2 (5 bases). The CDR3 totals 16 residues. The germline V gene has CDR1 SEHNR and CDR2 FQNEAQ (reference sequence). The V end lost 1 base, the J end lost 3 bases, and 14 bases lay between the germline ends. CDR3 in amino acids: CASSLGGLVVTDTQYF. As DNA, the CDR3 is TGTGCCAGCAGCTTAGGAGGGCTGGTCGTGACAGATACGCAGTATTTT.

The genes are TRBV3-1 (or the pseudogene TRBV3-2) and TRBJ2-2; 8 nucleotides line up with TRBD2. V trimming: 4 bases; J trimming: 7 bases; junction bases outside the gene matches: 5. CDR1 is LGHDT and CDR2 is YNNKEL in the germline V gene (reference sequence). The CDR3 length is 14 residues. The CDR3 nucleotides are TGTGCCAGCAGCCCGGGACTAGGGGGCGGGGAGCTGTTTTTT. As protein: CASSPGLGGGELFF.

The gene calls are TRBV27 and TRBJ1-6; possible D gene TRBD1, 6 bases. CDR1 is MNHEY, CDR2 SMNVEV, per germline (reference sequence). Trimming shortened V by 5 bases and J by 5 bases, and 13 bases separated the two germline ends. The CDR3 contains 15 residues. The CDR3 loop reads CASSVKQGHNSPLHF. The CDR3 bases are TGTGCCAGCAGTGTCAAACAGGGACATAATTCACCCCTCCACTTT.

This clone was seen just once. The chain couples TRBV24-1 to TRBJ1-1; 7 nucleotides line up with TRBD1. V lost 4 bases, J lost 10 bases, and 5 bases stayed unmatched. The CDR3 loop spans 12 amino acids. Germline CDR1 and CDR2: KGHDR and SFDVKD. The CDR3 DNA is TGTGCCACCAGTGAATCGACAGGGCCAGCTTTCTTT. It translates to CATSESTGPAFF.

This chain joins TRBV4-2 and TRBJ2-3; weak D call: TRBD1 (5 bases). V shed 0 bases and J shed 2 bases, with 15 bases lying between them. The germline CDR1 and CDR2 sequences are LGHNA and YNFKEQ. The CDR3 is 17 residues long. As DNA, the CDR3 is TGTGCCAGCAGCCAAGATGGGGCATCCAGCGCCACAGATACGCAGTATTTT. This encodes CASSQDGASSATDTQYF.